Below, 4 T cell receptor beta chains from the same sample are listed, as sequenced in a study of OX40 agonist ivuxolimab in advanced cancers. The protocol used for the library was the immunoSEQ multiplex PCR assay. TCRdb took over this immuneACCESS table, retaining in-frame rearrangements with V and J assigned. Such tables are incomplete; in checked studies, under half of the missing clones stem from an unresolved V gene, and the remainder is unexplained. Recorded for this sample are around 35,000 clones; around four fifths of them occurred a single time. The ten largest account for around 10% of the sample. Here the sequenced sample was CD4+ or CD8+ T cells sorted from blood, taken in a trial of the OX40 agonist ivuxolimab. These receptors all stem from an adult with an advanced solid tumor such as melanoma, head and neck, liver or kidney cancer.

For this clone: Different DNA sequences within this sample yield the same CDR3. The chain has TRBV2 and TRBJ2-7; D gene uncertain. The V and J ends lost 6 bases and 0 bases respectively, with 9 bases between them. Germline assignment: CDR1 SNHLY and CDR2 FYNNEI. The CDR3 has 13 amino acids. The CDR3 DNA is TGTGCCAGCAGGGGCACGAGCTCCTACGAGCAGTACTTC. Translation: CASRGTSSYEQYF.

This sequence joins TRBV15 and TRBJ2-7; maybe TRBD1 (6 bases). Per the germline V gene, CDR1 is LNHNV and CDR2 is YYDKDF (reference sequence). The CDR3 has 14 residues. V was shortened by 0 bases and J by 9 bases, with 15 bases between the two germline ends. CDR3 in DNA: TGTGCCACCAGCAGAGATCTTACAGGGAAGGTGCAGTACTTC. It specifies CATSRDLTGKVQYF.

The CDR3 is CASSPGGKETQYF. CDR3 in DNA: TGCGCCAGCAGCCCCGGGGGTAAAGAGACCCAGTACTTC. The chain combines TRBV4-1 with TRBJ2-5; D might be TRBD2 (6 bases). CDR3 length: 13 amino acids. V was clipped by 4 bases and J by 3 bases, with 9 bases between them. Germline values: CDR1 MGHRA, CDR2 YSYEKL.

The chain combines TRBV7-9 with TRBJ1-2; TRBD1 might be the D (5 bases). V was cut by 7 bases and J by 4 bases, with 10 bases left in between. The CDR3 length is 12 residues. Per the germline V gene, CDR1 is SEHNR and CDR2 is FQNEAQ (reference sequence). The DNA of the CDR3 is TGTGCCAGCACAAAAGACAGCTATGGCTACACCTTC. This codes for CASTKDSYGYTF.